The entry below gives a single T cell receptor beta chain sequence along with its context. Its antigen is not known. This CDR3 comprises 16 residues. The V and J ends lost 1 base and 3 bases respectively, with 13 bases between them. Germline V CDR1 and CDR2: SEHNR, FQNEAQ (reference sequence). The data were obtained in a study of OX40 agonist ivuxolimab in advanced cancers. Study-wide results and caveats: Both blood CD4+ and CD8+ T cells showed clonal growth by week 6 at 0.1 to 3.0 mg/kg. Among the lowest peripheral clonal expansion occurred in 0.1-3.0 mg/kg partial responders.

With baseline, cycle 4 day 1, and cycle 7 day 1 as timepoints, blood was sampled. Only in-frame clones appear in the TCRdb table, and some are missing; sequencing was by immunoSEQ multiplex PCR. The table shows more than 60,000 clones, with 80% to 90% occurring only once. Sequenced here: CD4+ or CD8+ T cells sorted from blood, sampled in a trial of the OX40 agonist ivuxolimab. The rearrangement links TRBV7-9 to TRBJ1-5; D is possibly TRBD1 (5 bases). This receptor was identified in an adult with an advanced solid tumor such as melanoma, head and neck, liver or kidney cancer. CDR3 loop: CASSLEVGAINQPQHF. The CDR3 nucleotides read TGTGCCAGCAGCTTAGAGGTAGGGGCCATCAATCAGCCCCAGCATTTT.